This T cell receptor (beta chain) was found in a study of cytomegalovirus exposure and HLA in healthy donors. In the case of this clone: Antigen specificity is unknown.

Amplification used 60 Vbeta primers and 13 Jbeta primers. Libraries were prepared by immunoSEQ multiplex PCR; TCRdb keeps only in-frame clonotypes and omits some of them. There are about 160,000 clones in the sample; almost 80% occur only once, and 0.95% to 1.5% lies in the top ten. Study-wide points: Relative to the approximately 670-donor mean, N-insertions were reportedly fewer in an Asian-associated ancestry cluster in a later analysis. Later analysis demonstrated an association between a missense DCLRE1C variant and TCR beta V- and J-gene trimming.

The source is a woman between 50 and 59 years old in good health and CMV-seronegative. The sequenced sample was PBMCs.

CDR3 region: CASSLVGGTSGTYEQYF. The CDR3 DNA reads TGTGCCAGCAGCTTGGTGGGGGGGACTAGCGGGACCTACGAGCAGTACTTC. The J gene is TRBJ2-7, the V gene TRBV5-6, with 13 positions matching TRBD2. CDR1 and CDR2 (germline): SGHDT, YYEEEE. The CDR3 covers 17 residues. V dropped 0 bases and J dropped 2; count of bases not matched to a gene: 5. The whole variable domain, filled in from reference TRBV5-6 and TRBJ2-7, reads DAGVTQSPTHLIKTRGQQVTLRCSPKSGHDTVSWYQQALGQGPQFIFQYYEEEERQRGNFPDRFSGHQFPNYSSELNVNALLLGDSALYLCASSLVGGTSGTYEQYFGPGTRLTVT.